The sequence of this TCR beta chain was determined in a study of T cell responses to AZD1222 COVID-19 vaccine. The ends were cut back, 5 bases at V and 10 bases at J, with 9 bases in the middle. In germline, CDR1 is SQVTM, CDR2 ANQGSEA. The CDR3 spans 10 residues. To note about this clone: Its antigen is undetermined.

Points from the study as a whole: Spike-specific TCR breadth and depth were elevated following two AZD1222 doses.

Profiled with immunoSEQ multiplex PCR; TCRdb holds only in-frame clones, not every one. The sample gives 90,000 to 110,000 clones, about four fifths of which show up once; 5% is in the top ten. The rearrangement uses TRBV29-1 and TRBJ2-1; possibly TRBD1 for D (5 bases). This specimen was peripheral blood, taken on day 0 of AZD1222 vaccination. This TCR derives from an adult in good health. The CDR3 DNA reads as TGCAGCGTTTCCTCAGGGGAGCAGTTCTTC. This translates into CSVSSGEQFF.